This is a list of T cell receptor beta chains from one sample in a study of cytomegalovirus exposure and HLA in healthy donors. The method was immunoSEQ multiplex PCR; TCRdb's version includes in-frame clones alone and lacks a portion of them. In total, the table holds some 23,000 clones. The sample taken for sequencing was PBMCs. These receptors came from a male donor in good health and CMV-seropositive. Both conserved end residues are part of each CDR3. A D gene is named only where the DNA matches it firmly.

TRBD2 | TRBJ2-1 | TRBV29-1 | TGCAGCGCTGCTGCGGGACTAGCGGGAGCGCGAGAGCAGTTCTTC | CSAAAGLAGAREQFF
TRBD1 | TRBJ2-1 | TRBV28 | TGTGCCAGCAGTTTCCCAGGGGGCGCGGAGCGCTACGCGCAGTTCTTC | CASSFPGGAERYAQFF
TRBD1 | TRBJ1-2 | TRBV28 | TGTGCCAGCAGTGGACAGGGTCGGGGCTACACCTTC | CASSGQGRGYTF
- | TRBJ2-7 | TRBV30 | TGTGCCTGGAGTCAAGGGGGTACGTACGAGCAGTACTTC | CAWSQGGTYEQYF
TRBD1 | TRBJ2-5 | TRBV5-1 | TGCGCCAGCGGGACAGGGGGATTGAAGGGAGAGACCCAGTACTTC | CASGTGGLKGETQYF
TRBD1 | TRBJ2-2 | TRBV9 | TGTGCCAGCAGCGTAGAAGGACAGGGGAAGGCCGGGGAGCTGTTTTTT | CASSVEGQGKAGELFF
TRBD2 | TRBJ2-7 | TRBV11-2 | TGTGCCAGCAGCTCTCCGGGGGAGGGTCTCCGCTACGAGCAGTACTTC | CASSSPGEGLRYEQYF
- | TRBJ2-7 | TRBV7-3 | TGTGCCAGCAGCTTACACTCCTACGAGCAGTACTTC | CASSLHSYEQYF
TRBD2 | TRBJ2-5 | TRBV5-4 | TGTGCCAGCAGCTTGTGGGGACTACCTTTAGGGGAGACCCAGTACTTC | CASSLWGLPLGETQYF
TRBD2 | TRBJ2-1 | TRBV6-5 | TGTGCCAGCAGCCGGGGACTAGCATTTTTGGATGAGCAGTTCTTC | CASSRGLAFLDEQFF
- | TRBJ2-7 | TRBV6-5 | TGTGCCAGCAGTTACTCTACGCGCCACGAGCAGTACTTC | CASSYSTRHEQYF
- | TRBJ1-2 | TRBV5-4 | TGTGCCAGCAGCCCCGCTTTGGGCCGCCTTAACTATGGCTACACCTTC | CASSPALGRLNYGYTF
- | TRBJ1-2 | TRBV4-1 | TGCGCCAGCAGCCAAGAAAGGGGGGGAAGTTTC | CASSQERGGSF
- | TRBJ1-4 | TRBV13 | TGTGCCAGCAGGAACAGGGATGTGGACGAAAAACTGTTTTTT | CASRNRDVDEKLFF
TRBD1 | TRBJ2-1 | TRBV4-2 | TGTGCCAGCAGCCAAGACCCGGGACAGGGGGCGAATGAGCAGTTCTTC | CASSQDPGQGANEQFF
- | TRBJ1-5 | TRBV6-1 | TGTGCCAGCAGTAAGCCGGCCGGAGGACTTCAGCCCCAGCATTTT | CASSKPAGGLQPQHF
- | TRBJ1-6 | TRBV6-1 | TGTGCCAGCAGTGAAAGCCCATCAAATAATTCACCCCTCCACTTT | CASSESPSNNSPLHF
TRBD2 | TRBJ2-1 | TRBV30 | TGTGCCGGGAGTGTACTAGCGGGGGGGGACAATGAGCAGTTCTTC | CAGSVLAGGDNEQFF
TRBD2 | TRBJ2-7 | TRBV7-9 | TGTGCCAGCAGCACAACCGGGACTAGCGGGGCCGTGGCGTACTTC | CASSTTGTSGAVAYF
- | TRBJ1-5 | TRBV5-8 | TGTGCCAGCAGCATACAGGGTTACAGCAATCAGCCCCAGCATTTT | CASSIQGYSNQPQHF
- | TRBJ1-1 | TRBV29-1 | TGCAGCGTTGAGGGGCCGGGCGCTGAAGCTTTCTTT | CSVEGPGAEAFF
TRBD1 | TRBJ1-2 | TRBV5-4 | TGTGCCAGCAGCCTCGGACAGGGGGCCGGTTTGATCTACGGCTACACCTTC | CASSLGQGAGLIYGYTF
- | TRBJ2-7 | TRBV6-1 | TGTGCCAGCAGTGTGGACAGTAGCTCCTACGAGCAGTACTTC | CASSVDSSSYEQYF
TRBD2 | TRBJ2-7 | TRBV23-1 | TGCGCCAGCAGTCACCTGCTAAGGAACGGGAGGAACCGCTACGAGCAGTACTTC | CASSHLLRNGRNRYEQYF
TRBD2 | TRBJ2-3 | TRBV29-1 | TGCAGCGGAGCTACTAGCGGCACATCGGATACGCAGTATTTT | CSGATSGTSDTQYF
- | TRBJ2-7 | TRBV20-1 | TGCAGTGCAAGACAGGCCTACGAGCAGTACTTC | CSARQAYEQYF
- | TRBJ2-7 | TRBV6-5 | TGTGCCAGCAGTCAGCCGGGACATTCCTACGAGCAGTACTTC | CASSQPGHSYEQYF
- | TRBJ2-3 | TRBV27 | TGTGCCAGCAGACCCGCGATCGCGACTCATACGCAGTATTTT | CASRPAIATHTQYF
- | TRBJ2-7 | TRBV25-1 | TGTGCCAGCAGTGACCCTGCGGGGATTCAGGACGAGCAGTACTTC | CASSDPAGIQDEQYF
- | TRBJ1-1 | TRBV15 | TGTGCCACCAGTATGATAATCGCGGGGACTGAAGCTTTCTTT | CATSMIIAGTEAFF
TRBD1 | TRBJ1-5 | TRBV4-1 | TGCGCCAGCAGCCCGGCCCCGGACAGGGCTAGCAATCAGCCCCAGCATTTT | CASSPAPDRASNQPQHF
TRBD1 | TRBJ1-2 | TRBV5-3 | TGTGCCAGAAGCCCCCGACAGGGGTCCTATGGCTACACCTTC | CARSPRQGSYGYTF
- | TRBJ1-2 | TRBV5-3 | TGTGCCAGAAGCGGCCAACACTATGGCTACACCTTC | CARSGQHYGYTF
TRBD1 | TRBJ1-1 | TRBV5-1 | TGCGCCAGCAGCGGAGGGACAGGGAAGACTGAAGCTTTCTTT | CASSGGTGKTEAFF
- | TRBJ1-1 | TRBV11-2 | TGTGCCAGCAGCTTAGTAGAGGGGGCTGAAGCTTTCTTT | CASSLVEGAEAFF
TRBD1 | TRBJ2-7 | TRBV5-1 | TGCGCCAGCAGCCGGGGAGAGGGGGCGGACGAGCAGTACTTC | CASSRGEGADEQYF
TRBD1 | TRBJ2-7 | TRBV18 | TGTGCCAGCTCACCCGGGACAGGAGGCGAGCAGTACTTC | CASSPGTGGEQYF
- | TRBJ2-6 | TRBV4-3 | TGCGCCAGCAGCCAAGATTGGGGCACTGGGGCCAACGTCCTGACTTTC | CASSQDWGTGANVLTF
- | TRBJ2-2 | TRBV6-1 | TGTGCCAGCAGTGACAGGACGAACACCGGGGAGCTGTTTTTT | CASSDRTNTGELFF
- | TRBJ2-7 | TRBV6-6 | TGTGCCAGCAGACAGGGTGGATACGAGCAGTACTTC | CASRQGGYEQYF
TRBD1 | TRBJ2-5 | TRBV5-4 | TGTGCCAGCAGTCCGGACAGGGGGCTAGAGACCCAGTACTTC | CASSPDRGLETQYF
- | TRBJ1-2 | TRBV9 | TGTGCCAGCAGCCCCCGGGAGGCGGGTAACTATGGCTACACCTTC | CASSPREAGNYGYTF
- | TRBJ1-1 | TRBV10-2 | TGCGCCAGCAGTGAAGGGGTGAACACTGAAGCTTTCTTT | CASSEGVNTEAFF
TRBD1 | TRBJ1-1 | TRBV27 | TGTGCCAGCAGTTTCCAGGGGGTGAACACTGAAGCTTTCTTT | CASSFQGVNTEAFF
- | TRBJ1-2 | TRBV19 | TGTGCCAGCACCGGACAGAACAGAAAGGATGGCTACACCTTC | CASTGQNRKDGYTF
TRBD1 | TRBJ2-5 | TRBV5-1 | TGCGCCAGCAGCCCGGACAGGGGAGAGACCCAGTACTTC | CASSPDRGETQYF
- | TRBJ1-1 | TRBV18 | TGTGCCAGCTCACCTGAGACAGGTCGGGGGAACACTGAAGCTTTCTTT | CASSPETGRGNTEAFF
- | TRBJ1-2 | TRBV4-1 | TGCGCCAGCAGCCAAGATGGGGGGGCCCTGGGTGGCTACACCTTC | CASSQDGGALGGYTF